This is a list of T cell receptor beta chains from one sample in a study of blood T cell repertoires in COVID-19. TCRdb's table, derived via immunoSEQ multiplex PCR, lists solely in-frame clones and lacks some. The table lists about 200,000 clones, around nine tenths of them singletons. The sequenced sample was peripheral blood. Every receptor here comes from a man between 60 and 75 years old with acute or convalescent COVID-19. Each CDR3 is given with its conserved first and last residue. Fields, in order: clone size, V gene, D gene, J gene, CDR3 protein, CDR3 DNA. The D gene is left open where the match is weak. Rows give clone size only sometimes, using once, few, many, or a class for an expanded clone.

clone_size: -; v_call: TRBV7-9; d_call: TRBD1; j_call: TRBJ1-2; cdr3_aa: CASSSNPGQGAGYTF; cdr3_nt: TGTGCCAGCAGCTCAAATCCGGGACAGGGGGCTGGCTACACCTTC
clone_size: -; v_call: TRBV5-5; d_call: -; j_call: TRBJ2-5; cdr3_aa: CASSLGAVQETQYF; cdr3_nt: TGTGCCAGCAGCTTAGGAGCGGTTCAAGAGACCCAGTACTTC
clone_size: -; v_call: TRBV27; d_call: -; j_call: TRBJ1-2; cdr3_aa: CASSLLGASGYTF; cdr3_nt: TGTGCCAGCAGTTTATTGGGGGCCTCCGGCTACACCTTC
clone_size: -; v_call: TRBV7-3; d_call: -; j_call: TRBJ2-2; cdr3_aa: CASSSAGTQNTGELFF; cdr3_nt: TGTGCCAGCAGCTCCGCCGGGACACAGAACACCGGGGAGCTGTTTTTT
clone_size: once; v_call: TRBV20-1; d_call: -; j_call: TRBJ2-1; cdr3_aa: CSGRGNEQFF; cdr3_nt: TGCAGTGGACGGGGTAATGAGCAGTTCTTC
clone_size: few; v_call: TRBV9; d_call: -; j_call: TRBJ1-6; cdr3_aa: CASSVGTGTRSNSPLHF; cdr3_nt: TGTGCCAGCAGCGTGGGGACCGGGACACGAAGCAATTCACCCCTCCACTTT
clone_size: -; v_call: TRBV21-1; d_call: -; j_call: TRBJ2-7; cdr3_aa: CASSTWTGPTPDYEQYF; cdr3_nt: TGTGCCAGCAGCACCTGGACAGGGCCCACTCCAGATTACGAGCAGTACTTC
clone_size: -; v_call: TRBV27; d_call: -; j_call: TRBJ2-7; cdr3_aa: CASRLGLSYEQYF; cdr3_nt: TGTGCCAGCAGATTAGGGCTCTCCTACGAGCAGTACTTC
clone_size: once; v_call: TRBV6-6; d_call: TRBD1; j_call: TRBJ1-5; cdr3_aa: CASTAGQSNQPQHF; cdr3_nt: TGTGCCAGTACCGCGGGACAGAGCAATCAGCCCCAGCATTTT
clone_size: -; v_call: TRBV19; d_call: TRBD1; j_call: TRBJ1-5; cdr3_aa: CASKQGQGNQPQHF; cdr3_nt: TGTGCCAGTAAACAGGGACAGGGTAATCAGCCCCAGCATTTT
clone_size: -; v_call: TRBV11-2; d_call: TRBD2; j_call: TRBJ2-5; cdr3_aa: CASSFAGGQKETQYF; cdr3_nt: TGTGCCAGCAGCTTTGCGGGGGGGCAAAAAGAGACCCAGTACTTC
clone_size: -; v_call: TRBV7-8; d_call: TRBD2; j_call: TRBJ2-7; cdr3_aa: CASSPTGTTTWYEQYF; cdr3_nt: TGTGCCAGCAGCCCGACCGGGACTACAACTTGGTACGAGCAGTACTTC
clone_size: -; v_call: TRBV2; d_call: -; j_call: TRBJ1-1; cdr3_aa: CASKRLETEAFF; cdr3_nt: TGTGCCAGCAAACGGTTGGAGACTGAAGCTTTCTTT
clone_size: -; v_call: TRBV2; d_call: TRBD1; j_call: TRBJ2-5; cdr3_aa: CASQTGTGMETQYF; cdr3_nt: TGTGCCAGCCAGACCGGGACAGGGATGGAGACCCAGTACTTC
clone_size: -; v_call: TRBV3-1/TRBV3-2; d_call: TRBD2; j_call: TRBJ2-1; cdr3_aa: CASSQRRGAIQNEQFF; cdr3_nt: TGTGCCAGCAGCCAACGGCGGGGGGCGATACAGAATGAGCAGTTCTTC
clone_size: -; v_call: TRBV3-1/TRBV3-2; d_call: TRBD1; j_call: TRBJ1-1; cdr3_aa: CASSRRQGVEAFF; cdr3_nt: TGTGCCAGCAGCCGAAGACAGGGGGTTGAAGCTTTCTTT
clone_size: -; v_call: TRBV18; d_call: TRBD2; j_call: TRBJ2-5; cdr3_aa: CASSPGGLAGGPQETQYF; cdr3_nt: TGTGCCAGCTCACCAGGGGGACTAGCGGGGGGACCGCAAGAGACCCAGTACTTC
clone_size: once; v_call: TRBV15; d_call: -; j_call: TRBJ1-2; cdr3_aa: CATSVRGYYGYTF; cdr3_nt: TGTGCCACCAGCGTACGCGGGTACTATGGCTACACCTTC
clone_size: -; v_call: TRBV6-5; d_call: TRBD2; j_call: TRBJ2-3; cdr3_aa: CASVSAGGGTDTQYF; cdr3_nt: TGTGCCAGCGTGTCAGCGGGGGGTGGGACAGATACGCAGTATTTT
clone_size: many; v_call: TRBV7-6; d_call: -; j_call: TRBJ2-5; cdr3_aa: CASSLVSLGAMETQYF; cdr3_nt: TGTGCCAGCAGCTTAGTTTCTCTGGGGGCGATGGAGACCCAGTACTTC
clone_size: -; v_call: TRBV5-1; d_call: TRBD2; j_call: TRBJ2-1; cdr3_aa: CASATSGGANEQFF; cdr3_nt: TGCGCCAGCGCAACTAGCGGGGGGGCGAATGAGCAGTTCTTC
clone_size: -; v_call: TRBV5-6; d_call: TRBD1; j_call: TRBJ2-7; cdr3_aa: CASRRRTGAEQYF; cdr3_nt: TGTGCCAGCAGACGTAGGACAGGGGCCGAGCAGTACTTC
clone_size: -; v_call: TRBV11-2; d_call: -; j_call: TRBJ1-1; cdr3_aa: CASSLTGSNTEAFF; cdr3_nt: TGTGCCAGCAGCTTAACAGGTTCGAACACTGAAGCTTTCTTT
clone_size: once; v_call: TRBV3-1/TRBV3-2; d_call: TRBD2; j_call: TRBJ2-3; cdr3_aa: CASSPGLAEGTDTQYF; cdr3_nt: TGTGCCAGCAGCCCGGGACTAGCGGAAGGCACAGATACGCAGTATTTT
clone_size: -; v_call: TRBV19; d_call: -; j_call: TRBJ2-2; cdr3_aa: CASTPGPASNTGELFF; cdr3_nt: TGTGCCAGTACCCCAGGTCCAGCTTCGAACACCGGGGAGCTGTTTTTT
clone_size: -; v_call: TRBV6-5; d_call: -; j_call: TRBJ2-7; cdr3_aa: CASTSPDSSYEQYF; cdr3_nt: TGTGCCAGCACGAGCCCGGACAGCTCCTACGAGCAGTACTTC
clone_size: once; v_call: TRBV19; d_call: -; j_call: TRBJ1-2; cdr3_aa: CASSVSGVPKGYTF; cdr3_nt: TGTGCCAGTAGTGTCTCAGGGGTACCGAAAGGCTACACCTTC
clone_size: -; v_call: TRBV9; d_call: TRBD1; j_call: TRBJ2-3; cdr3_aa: CASSVASSTGGYTDTQYF; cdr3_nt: TGTGCCAGCAGCGTAGCCTCAAGTACAGGGGGATACACAGATACGCAGTATTTT
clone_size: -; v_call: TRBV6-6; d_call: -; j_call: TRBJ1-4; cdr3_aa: CASSPPDRRNEKLFF; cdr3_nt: TGTGCCAGCAGCCCCCCCGACAGAAGAAATGAAAAACTGTTTTTT
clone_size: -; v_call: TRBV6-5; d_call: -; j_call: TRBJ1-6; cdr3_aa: CASRGGPGGNSPLHF; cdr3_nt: TGTGCCAGCAGGGGGGGACCGGGGGGTAATTCACCCCTCCACTTT